This TCR beta chain was captured by sequencing in a study of blood T cell repertoires in COVID-19. The germline CDR1 and CDR2 sequences are LGHNA and YNFKEQ. There are 16 residues in the CDR3. V shed 0 bases, J shed 4 bases, and the junction held 5 bases outside the gene matches. The repertoire was sequenced with immunoSEQ multiplex PCR; TCRdb's copy has only in-frame clones and lacks some. This table has more than 200,000 clones, around four fifths appearing once. The sequence was collected from a man aged 35 to 55 with acute or convalescent COVID-19. V and J are TRBV4-2 and TRBJ2-5, with TRBD1 matching over 10 bases. Sequenced input: peripheral blood. The CDR3 nucleotides read TGTGCCAGCAGCCAAGATGGGACAGGGGAGGGAGAGACCCAGTACTTC. Translation: CASSQDGTGEGETQYF.